What follows are 13 T cell receptor beta chains derived from one specimen sequenced in a study of T cells in Graves' hyperthyroidism and ophthalmopathy. RNA transcripts were the template for amplifying TCR beta CDR3 regions. The HTBI primer set served for first-round RT-PCR of the TCR CDR3. MiXCR, run by TCRdb on the multiplex PCR reads, gives a single entry per CDR3 protein. The sample gives a few hundred thousand distinct CDR3 sequences, around 45% of which show up once; approximately 8.4% is in the top ten. Material: peripheral blood or thyroid tissue (not recorded which). Receptors originate from a young woman with Graves' hyperthyroidism.

The chain uses TRBV15 and TRBJ1-2, with TRBD1 identical over 8 bases. This CDR3 comprises 15 residues. Losses at the gene ends were 3 bases for V and 4 bases for J; bases not matched to a gene: 7. The germline V gene has CDR1 LNHNV and CDR2 YYDKDF (reference sequence). CDR3 nucleotides: TGTGCCACCAGCAGGGAAGGACAGGGCCCCTATGGCTACACCTTC. Amino acids: CATSREGQGPYGYTF.

The sample holds many counts of this clonotype. V gene TRBV20-1 combines with J gene TRBJ1-4; TRBD1 is a possible D gene (5 bases). Trimming left V 3 bases short and J 6 bases short, with 11 bases between. This CDR3 has 13 residues. The germline V gene encodes CDR1 DFQATT and CDR2 SNEGSKA (reference sequence). CDR3 sequence (DNA): TGCAGTGCTAGTTCGGGGCCCCATGAAAAACTGTTTTTT. It specifies CSASSGPHEKLFF.

This clonotype showed up just a few times. The chain links TRBV4-1 to TRBJ2-2; no reliable D call. V was cut by 0 bases and J by 1 base, with 6 bases left in between. CDR3 length: 15 residues. Germline CDR1 and CDR2: MGHRA and YSYEKL. CDR3 in amino acids: CASSQDMGNTGELFF. CDR3 sequence (DNA): TGCGCCAGCAGCCAAGACATGGGGAACACCGGGGAGCTGTTTTTT.

This chain connects TRBV6-6 to TRBJ2-7; TRBD1 aligns across 9 bases. The CDR3 is 14 residues long. V gave up 5 bases and J gave up 9 bases; unmatched junction bases: 11. Germline lookup yields CDR1 MNHNY and CDR2 SVGAGI (reference sequence). CDR3 in amino acids: CASSEPGQGPGQYF. The CDR3 region has the DNA TGTGCCAGCAGTGAACCGGGACAGGGTCCGGGGCAGTACTTC.

This clonotype was counted many times. The chain uses TRBV7-9 and TRBJ1-4; D gene uncertain. Germline assignment: CDR1 SEHNR and CDR2 FQNEAQ (reference sequence). The CDR3 is 14 amino acids. V was shortened by 5 bases and J by 5 bases, with 12 bases between the two germline ends. CDR3 sequence reads: CASSPPRNNEKLFF. Here the CDR3 DNA reads TGTGCCAGCAGCCCCCCGAGAAACAATGAAAAACTGTTTTTT.

This chain joins TRBV29-1 and TRBJ2-7; 7 bases are shared with TRBD1. Germline trimming cut 6 bases from V and 6 bases from J; bases unmatched to any gene: 14. Germline V gives CDR1 SQVTM, CDR2 ANQGSEA. This CDR3 has 14 amino acids. The CDR3: CSVYDGTAYREQYF. CDR3 DNA sequence: TGCAGCGTCTACGACGGGACAGCATACCGCGAGCAGTACTTC.

CDR3 DNA: TGCGCCAGCAGCCCGGGAGGCAGGGAGCTGTTTTTT. Protein product: CASSPGGRELFF. This chain connects TRBV5-1 to TRBJ2-2; TRBD2 aligns across 7 bases. The CDR3 is 12 amino acids. The ends lost 4 bases at V and 9 bases at J; junction bases unmatched: 3. Germline values: CDR1 SGHRS, CDR2 YFSETQ.

With regard to this clonotype: The limits of the CDR3 on the DNA are not certain, so only TCRdb's listed CDR3 is given. The CDR3: CASSETPGSCFF. The V call is TRBV9, the J call TRBJ2-2. CDR1 is SGDLS, CDR2 YYNGEE, per germline. The CDR3 region is 12 residues in length, termini included.

V is TRBV25-1 and J is TRBJ1-1, with D possibly TRBD1 on 5 matching bases. Germline V gene lookup returns CDR1 MGHDK and CDR2 SYGVNS. The V gene lost 8 bases and the J gene lost 2 bases, with 15 bases spanning the gap. This CDR3 spans 14 amino acids. CDR3: CASVDLRANTEAFF. CDR3 DNA sequence: TGTGCCAGCGTAGATCTCAGGGCTAACACTGAAGCTTTCTTT.

At least ten counts were recorded for this clonotype. This chain links TRBV29-1 with TRBJ1-1; D call uncertain. Germline CDR1 and CDR2: SQVTM and ANQGSEA. V lost 5 bases and J 3 bases, leaving 10 bases between the germline ends. CDR3 size: 12 residues. In nucleotides, the CDR3 is TGCAGCGTTAGGGCAGGCCACACTGAAGCTTTCTTT. Encoded protein: CSVRAGHTEAFF.

The V gene is TRBV7-8, the J gene TRBJ2-7, with a tentative D call TRBD1 (6 bases). The DNA end is more similar to TRBJ2-1, so the J call may be wrong. Germline V CDR1 and CDR2: SGHVS, FQNEAQ. The CDR3 is 16 residues long. The CDR3 protein is CASSLIYRAVYNEQFF. The CDR3 coding sequence is TGTGCCAGCAGCTTAATTTACAGGGCGGTCTACAATGAGCAGTTCTTC.

This clonotype was detected many times. The chain links TRBV20-1 to TRBJ1-2; 7 nucleotides match TRBD1. The CDR3 is made up of 13 amino acids. Germline V gene lookup returns CDR1 DFQATT and CDR2 SNEGSKA (reference sequence). J gave up 7 bases and V 4 bases, and 9 bases lay outside the gene matches. The CDR3 protein is CSAIDREWSGYTF. DNA for the CDR3: TGCAGTGCTATAGACAGGGAGTGGAGTGGCTACACCTTC.

This clonotype was counted at least ten times. CDR3 in amino acids: CASSIGNTEAFF. The CDR3 nucleotides read TGTGCCAGCAGTATCGGGAACACTGAAGCTTTCTTT. This chain links TRBV2 with TRBJ1-1; D unclear. The ends were cut back, 5 bases at V and 1 base at J, with 5 bases in the middle. The CDR3 has 12 residues. The germline gives CDR1 SNHLY, CDR2 FYNNEI.